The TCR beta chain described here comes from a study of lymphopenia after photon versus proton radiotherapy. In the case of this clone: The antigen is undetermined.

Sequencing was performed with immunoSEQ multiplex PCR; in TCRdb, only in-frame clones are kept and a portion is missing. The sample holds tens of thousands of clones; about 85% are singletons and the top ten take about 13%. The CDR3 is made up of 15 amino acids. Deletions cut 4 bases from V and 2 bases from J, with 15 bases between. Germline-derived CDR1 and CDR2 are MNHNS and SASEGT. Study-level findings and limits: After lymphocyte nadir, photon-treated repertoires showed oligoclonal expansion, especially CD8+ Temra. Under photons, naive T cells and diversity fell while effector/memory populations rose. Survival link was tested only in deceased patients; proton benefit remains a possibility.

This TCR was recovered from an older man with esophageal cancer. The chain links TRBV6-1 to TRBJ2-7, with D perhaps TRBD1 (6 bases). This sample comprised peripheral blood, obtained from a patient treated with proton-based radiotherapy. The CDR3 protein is CASSVLQGRTYEQYF. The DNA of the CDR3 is TGTGCCAGCAGTGTATTACAGGGACGTACCTACGAGCAGTACTTC.